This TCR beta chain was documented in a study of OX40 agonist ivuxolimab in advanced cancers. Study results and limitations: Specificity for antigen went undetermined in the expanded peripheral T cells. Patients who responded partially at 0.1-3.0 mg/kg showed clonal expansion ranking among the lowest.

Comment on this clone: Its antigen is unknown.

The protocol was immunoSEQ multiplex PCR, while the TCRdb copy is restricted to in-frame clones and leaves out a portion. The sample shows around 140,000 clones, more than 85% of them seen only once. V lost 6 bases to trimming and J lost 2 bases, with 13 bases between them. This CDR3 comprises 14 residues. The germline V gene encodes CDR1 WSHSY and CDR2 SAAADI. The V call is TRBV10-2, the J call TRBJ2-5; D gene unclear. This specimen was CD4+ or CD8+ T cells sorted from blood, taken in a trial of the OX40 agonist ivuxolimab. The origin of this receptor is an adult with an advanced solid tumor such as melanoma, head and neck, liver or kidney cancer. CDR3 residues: CASRGSGFQETQYF. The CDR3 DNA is TGCGCCAGCAGGGGTTCCGGGTTTCAAGAGACCCAGTACTTC.